The clone carrying this T cell receptor (beta chain) was detected ten times or more. Its cognate antigen is unknown. The data stem from a study of neurological immune-mediated disorders. As to time point: longitudinal time-point 2. Study-wide points: Among expanded clones, no CDR3 amino acid sequences were shared across subjects, a pattern suggesting private repertoires in all groups.

5'RACE generated cDNA with 10-nucleotide random UMIs. TCRdb analysed the 5' RACE reads with MiXCR anew, one entry per CDR3 protein. The sample contains about 80,000 distinct CDR3 sequences, 5% to 6.5% of which appear only once. This CDR3 has 15 amino acids. The trim removed 3 bases at V and 4 bases at J, leaving 4 bases unmatched. CDR1 SGHRS and CDR2 YFSETQ come from the germline V gene. Sequencing was performed on PBMCs. This sequence joins TRBV5-1 and TRBJ2-1; TRBD2 matches at 10 bases. The sequence derives from a woman aged 55-69 years with multiple sclerosis. DNA for the CDR3: TGCGCCAGCAGCTCGGGACTAGCGCAGTACAATGAGCAGTTCTTC. This translates into CASSSGLAQYNEQFF.